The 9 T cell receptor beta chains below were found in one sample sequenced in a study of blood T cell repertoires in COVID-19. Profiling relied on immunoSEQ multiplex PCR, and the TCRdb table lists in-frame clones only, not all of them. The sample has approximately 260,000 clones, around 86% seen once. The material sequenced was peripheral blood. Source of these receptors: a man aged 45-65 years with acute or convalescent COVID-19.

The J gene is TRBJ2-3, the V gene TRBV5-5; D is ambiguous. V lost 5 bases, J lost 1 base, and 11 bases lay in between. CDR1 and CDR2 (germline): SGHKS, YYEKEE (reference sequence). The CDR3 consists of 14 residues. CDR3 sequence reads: CASSPPVGTDTQYF. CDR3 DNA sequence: TGTGCCAGCAGTCCCCCCGTCGGCACAGATACGCAGTATTTT.

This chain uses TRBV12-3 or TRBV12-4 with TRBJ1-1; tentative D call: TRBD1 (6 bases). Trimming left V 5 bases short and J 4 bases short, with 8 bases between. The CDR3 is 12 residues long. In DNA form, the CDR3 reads TGTGCCAGCAGTGACAGGCGCACTGAAGCTTTCTTT. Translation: CASSDRRTEAFF.

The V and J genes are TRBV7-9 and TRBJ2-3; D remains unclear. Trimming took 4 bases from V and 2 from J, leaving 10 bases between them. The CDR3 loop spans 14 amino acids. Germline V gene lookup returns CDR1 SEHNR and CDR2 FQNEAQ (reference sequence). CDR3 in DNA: TGTGCCAGCAGCTCCCGACTGTTCACAGATACGCAGTATTTT. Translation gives CASSSRLFTDTQYF.

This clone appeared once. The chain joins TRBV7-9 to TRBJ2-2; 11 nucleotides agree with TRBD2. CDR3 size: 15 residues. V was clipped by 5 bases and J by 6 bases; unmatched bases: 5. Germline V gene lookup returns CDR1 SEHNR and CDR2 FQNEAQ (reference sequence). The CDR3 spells CASSLTSGGAGELFF. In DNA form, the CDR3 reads TGTGCCAGCAGCCTTACTAGCGGGGGTGCCGGGGAGCTGTTTTTT. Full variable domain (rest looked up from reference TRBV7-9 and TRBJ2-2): DTGVSQNPRHKITKRGQNVTFRCDPISEHNRLYWYRQTLGQGPEFLTYFQNEAQLEKSRLLSDRFSAERPKGSFSTLEIQRTEQGDSAMYLCASSLTSGGAGELFFGEGSRLTVL.

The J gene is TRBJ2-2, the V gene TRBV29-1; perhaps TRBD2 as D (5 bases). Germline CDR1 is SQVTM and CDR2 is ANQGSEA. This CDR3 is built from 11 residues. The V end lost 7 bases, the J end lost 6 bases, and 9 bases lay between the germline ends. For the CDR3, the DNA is TGCAGCGGCCGGGGTGCCGGGGAGCTGTTTTTT. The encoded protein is CSGRGAGELFF.

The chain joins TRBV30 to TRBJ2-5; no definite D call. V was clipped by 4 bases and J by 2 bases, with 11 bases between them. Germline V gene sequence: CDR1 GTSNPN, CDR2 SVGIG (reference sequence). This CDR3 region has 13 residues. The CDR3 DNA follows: TGTGCCTGGACGGCACAGATACAAGAGACCCAGTACTTC. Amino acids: CAWTAQIQETQYF.

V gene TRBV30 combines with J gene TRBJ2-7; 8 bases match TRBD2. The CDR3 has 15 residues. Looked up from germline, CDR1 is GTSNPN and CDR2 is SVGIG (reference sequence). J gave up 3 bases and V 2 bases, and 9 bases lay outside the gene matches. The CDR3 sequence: CAWSPGGVLVYEQYF. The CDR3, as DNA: TGTGCCTGGAGTCCGGGGGGGGTTTTAGTCTACGAGCAGTACTTC.

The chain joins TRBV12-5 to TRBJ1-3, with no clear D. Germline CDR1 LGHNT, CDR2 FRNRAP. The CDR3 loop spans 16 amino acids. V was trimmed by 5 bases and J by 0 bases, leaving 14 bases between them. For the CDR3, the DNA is TGTGCTAGTGGTGGACTAGCGACCCTCTCTGGAAACACCATATATTTT. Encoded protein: CASGGLATLSGNTIYF.

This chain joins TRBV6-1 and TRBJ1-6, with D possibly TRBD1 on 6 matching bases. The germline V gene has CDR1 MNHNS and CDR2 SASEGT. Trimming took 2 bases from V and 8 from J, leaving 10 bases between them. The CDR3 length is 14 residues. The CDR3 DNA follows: TGTGCCAGCAGTGAATTAACAGGGTATTCACCCCTCCACTTT. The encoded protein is CASSELTGYSPLHF.